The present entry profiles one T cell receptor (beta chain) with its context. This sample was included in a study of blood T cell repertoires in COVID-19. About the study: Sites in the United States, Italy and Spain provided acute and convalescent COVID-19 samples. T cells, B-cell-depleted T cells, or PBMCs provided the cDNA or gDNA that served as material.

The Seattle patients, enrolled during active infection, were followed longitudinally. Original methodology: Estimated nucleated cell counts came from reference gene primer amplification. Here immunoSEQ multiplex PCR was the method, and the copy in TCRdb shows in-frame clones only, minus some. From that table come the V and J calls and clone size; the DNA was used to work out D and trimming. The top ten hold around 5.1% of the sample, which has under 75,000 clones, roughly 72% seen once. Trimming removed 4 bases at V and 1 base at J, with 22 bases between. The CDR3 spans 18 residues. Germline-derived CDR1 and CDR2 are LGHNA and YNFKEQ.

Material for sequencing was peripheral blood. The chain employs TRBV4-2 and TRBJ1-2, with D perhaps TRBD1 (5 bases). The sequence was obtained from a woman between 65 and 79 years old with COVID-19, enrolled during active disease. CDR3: CASSLALSGTPFNYGYTF. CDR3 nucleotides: TGTGCCAGCAGCCTTGCCCTTTCCGGGACTCCTTTTAACTATGGCTACACCTTC.